The subject of this entry is one T cell receptor (beta chain). The data were obtained in a study of CXCR3-negative and CXCR3-positive naive CD8 T cells. Germline CDR1 is SEHNR and CDR2 is FQNEAQ (reference sequence). The CDR3 is 15 residues long. It was by 5' RACE with UMI labels that the TRB cDNA libraries were prepared. TCRdb re-called the 5' RACE reads, yielding one record per CDR3 amino acid sequence without DNA. The sample yields thousands of distinct CDR3 sequences, of which the top ten take up just over 2%. The receptor was isolated from a human donor in good health. Some clones in this sample may be carry-over from other donors' samples. The source material was naive CXCR3- CD8+ T cells from blood. As to subset: CD45RO-CCR7+CD27+CD95- naive CD8+ T cells lacking CXCR3 (TNR3-). This chain uses TRBV7-9 with TRBJ2-7; the D gene TCRdb calls, TRBD1, cannot be checked with no DNA. The CDR3 spells CASSRDRENFLEQYF.